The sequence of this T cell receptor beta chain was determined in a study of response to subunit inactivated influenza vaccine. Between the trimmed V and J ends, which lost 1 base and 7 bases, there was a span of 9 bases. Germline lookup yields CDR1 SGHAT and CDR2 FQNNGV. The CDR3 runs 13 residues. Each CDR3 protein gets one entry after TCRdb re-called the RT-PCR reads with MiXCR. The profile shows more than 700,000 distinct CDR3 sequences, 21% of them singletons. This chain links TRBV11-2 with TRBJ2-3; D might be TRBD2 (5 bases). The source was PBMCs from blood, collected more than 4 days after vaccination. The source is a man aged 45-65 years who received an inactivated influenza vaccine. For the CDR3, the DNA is TGTGCCAGCAGCTTAGGTGTCGGGAATACGCAGTATTTT. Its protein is CASSLGVGNTQYF.